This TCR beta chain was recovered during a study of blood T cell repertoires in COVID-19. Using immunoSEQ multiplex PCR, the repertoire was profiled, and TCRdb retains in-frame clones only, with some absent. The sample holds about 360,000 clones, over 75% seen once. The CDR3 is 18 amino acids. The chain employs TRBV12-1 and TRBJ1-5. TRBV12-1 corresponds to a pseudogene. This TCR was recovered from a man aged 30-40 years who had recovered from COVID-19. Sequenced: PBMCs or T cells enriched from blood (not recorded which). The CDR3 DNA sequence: TGTGCCAGCAGCTCGATTTCCCGACTACACACGGGCAATCAGCCCCAGCATTTT. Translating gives CASSSISRLHTGNQPQHF.